The text below deals with one T cell receptor beta chain. The sample belongs to a study of blood T cell repertoires in COVID-19. Study-wide background: Both acute and convalescent COVID-19 samples were obtained from the United States, Italy and Spain. In each case, the material was cDNA or gDNA derived from T cells, B-cell-depleted T cells, or PBMCs.

Original handling: It was from reference gene primer amplification that nucleated cell counts were estimated. TCRdb's table, derived via immunoSEQ multiplex PCR, lists solely in-frame clones and lacks some. D and trimming come from the DNA, and the V and J calls and clone size come from that table. The profile shows tens of thousands of clones, roughly 80% of them singletons. CDR1 MDHEN and CDR2 SYDVKM come from the germline V gene. J was trimmed by 1 base and V by 8 bases; bases with no gene match: 7. The CDR3 consists of 14 residues. The origin of this receptor is a woman older than 75 with active or convalescent COVID-19. The chain has TRBV28 and TRBJ1-1; 7 positions agree with TRBD1. Sequences were obtained from peripheral blood. As DNA, the CDR3 is TGTGCCAGCCTCATTCGACAGGGGAACACTGAAGCTTTCTTT. Translating gives CASLIRQGNTEAFF.